This record covers a single TCR beta chain. This specimen belongs to a study of radiotherapy plus CTLA-4 blockade in lung cancer. The CDR3 extends over 15 amino acids. Unmatched junction bases numbered 8, after V lost 5 bases and J lost 7 bases. CDR1 and CDR2 from the germline V gene are SEHNR and FQNEAQ (reference sequence). Clones were sequenced by immunoSEQ multiplex PCR, and TCRdb holds only the in-frame ones, with some missing. Here the sample spans tens of thousands of clones, around 76% being singletons. The receptor comes from a human donor with non-small cell lung cancer who had a complete response to radiotherapy plus ipilimumab. Material: peripheral blood, obtained from a patient treated with radiotherapy plus ipilimumab. The chain recombines TRBV7-9 with TRBJ1-4; TRBD1 aligns across 9 bases. The CDR3 loop reads CASSTRQGGPEKLFF. CDR3 coding DNA: TGTGCCAGCAGCACACGACAGGGGGGACCTGAAAAACTGTTTTTT.